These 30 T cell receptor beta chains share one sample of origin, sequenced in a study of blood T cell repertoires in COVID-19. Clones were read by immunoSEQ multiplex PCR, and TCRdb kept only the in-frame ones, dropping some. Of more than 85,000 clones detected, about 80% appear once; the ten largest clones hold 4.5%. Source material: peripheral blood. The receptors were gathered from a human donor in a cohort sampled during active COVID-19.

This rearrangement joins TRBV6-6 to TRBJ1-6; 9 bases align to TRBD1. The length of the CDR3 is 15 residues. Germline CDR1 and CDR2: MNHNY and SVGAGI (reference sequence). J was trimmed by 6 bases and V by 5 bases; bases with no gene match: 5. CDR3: CASSQQGAANSPLHF. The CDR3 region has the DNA TGTGCCAGCAGTCAACAGGGGGCGGCTAATTCACCCCTCCACTTT.

The CDR3 sequence: CASHRTGATDTQYF. The DNA of the CDR3 is TGTGCCAGCCACCGGACAGGGGCCACAGATACGCAGTATTTT. The chain is built from TRBV7-2 and TRBJ2-3, with 9 positions matching TRBD1. The CDR3 runs to 14 residues. Germline V gene data show CDR1 as SGHTA and CDR2 as FQGNSA. The ends lost 8 bases at V and 2 bases at J; junction bases unmatched: 5.

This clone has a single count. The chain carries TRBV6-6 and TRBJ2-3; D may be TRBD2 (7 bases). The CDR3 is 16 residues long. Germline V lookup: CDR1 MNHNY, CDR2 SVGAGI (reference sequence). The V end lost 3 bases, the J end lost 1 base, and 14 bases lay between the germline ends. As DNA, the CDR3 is TGTGCCAGCAGTTATAGGGGGGGGCCGCGCACAGATACGCAGTATTTT. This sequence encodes CASSYRGGPRTDTQYF.

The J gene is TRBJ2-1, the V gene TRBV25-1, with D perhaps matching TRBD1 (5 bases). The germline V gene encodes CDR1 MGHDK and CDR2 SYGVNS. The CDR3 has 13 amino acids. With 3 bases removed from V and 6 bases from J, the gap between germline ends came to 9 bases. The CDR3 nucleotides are TGTGCCAGCAGTGATCGACAGCTCAATGAGCAGTTCTTC. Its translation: CASSDRQLNEQFF.

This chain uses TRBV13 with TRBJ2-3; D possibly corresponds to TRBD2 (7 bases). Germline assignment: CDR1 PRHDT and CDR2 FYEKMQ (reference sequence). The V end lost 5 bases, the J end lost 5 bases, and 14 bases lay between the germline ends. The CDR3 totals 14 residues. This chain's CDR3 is CASSPAGAGDTQYF. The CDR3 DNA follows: TGTGCCAGCAGCCCGGCGGGGGCGGGAGATACGCAGTATTTT.

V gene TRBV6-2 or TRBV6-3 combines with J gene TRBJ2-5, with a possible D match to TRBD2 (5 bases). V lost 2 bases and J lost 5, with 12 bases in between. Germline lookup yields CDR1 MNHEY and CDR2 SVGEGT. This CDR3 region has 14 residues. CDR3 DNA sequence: TGTGCCAGCAGTTACCAGAGGGATTGGGAGACCCAGTACTTC. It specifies CASSYQRDWETQYF.

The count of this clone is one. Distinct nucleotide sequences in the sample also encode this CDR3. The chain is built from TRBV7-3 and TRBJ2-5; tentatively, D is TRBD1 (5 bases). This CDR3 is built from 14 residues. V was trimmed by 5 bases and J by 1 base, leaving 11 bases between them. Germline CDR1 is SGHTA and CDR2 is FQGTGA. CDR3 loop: CASSPRTSQETQYF. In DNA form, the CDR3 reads TGTGCCAGCAGCCCCCGGACAAGCCAAGAGACCCAGTACTTC. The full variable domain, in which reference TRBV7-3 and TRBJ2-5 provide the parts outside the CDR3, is GAGVSQTPSNKVTEKGKYVELRCDPISGHTALYWYRQSLGQGPEFLIYFQGTGAADDSGLPNDRFFAVRPEGSVSTLKIQRTERGDSAVYLCASSPRTSQETQYFGPGTRLLVL.

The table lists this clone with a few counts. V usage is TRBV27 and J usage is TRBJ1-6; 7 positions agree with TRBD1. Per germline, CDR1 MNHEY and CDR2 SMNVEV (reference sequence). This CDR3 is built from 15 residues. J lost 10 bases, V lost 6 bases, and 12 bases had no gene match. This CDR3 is CASRTLGTVLSPLHF. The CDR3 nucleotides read TGTGCCAGCAGGACCCTAGGGACAGTCTTGTCACCCCTCCACTTT.

CDR3 amino acids: CASSPRGGSNQPQHF. CDR3 nucleotides: TGTGCCAGCTCACCGAGGGGGGGTAGCAATCAGCCCCAGCATTTT. The rearrangement links TRBV18 to TRBJ1-5; a weak D match, TRBD1 (6 bases). The length of the CDR3 is 15 residues. The V gene's germline CDR1 is KGHSH and CDR2 LQKENI. Trimming pared 3 bases from V and 0 bases from J, leaving 9 bases between.

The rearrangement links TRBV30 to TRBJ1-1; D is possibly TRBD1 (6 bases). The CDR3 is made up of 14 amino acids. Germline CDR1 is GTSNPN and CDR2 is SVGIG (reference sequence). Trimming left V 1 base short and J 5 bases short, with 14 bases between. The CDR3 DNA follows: TGTGCCTGGAGTGGTAAAAGGGGGAGAACTGAAGCTTTCTTT. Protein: CAWSGKRGRTEAFF.

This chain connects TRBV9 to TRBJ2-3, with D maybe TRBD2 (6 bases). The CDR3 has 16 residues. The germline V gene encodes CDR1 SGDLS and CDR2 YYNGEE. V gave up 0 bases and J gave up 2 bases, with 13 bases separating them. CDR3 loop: CASSVDGGATTDTQYF. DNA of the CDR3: TGTGCCAGCAGCGTAGATGGCGGGGCCACCACAGATACGCAGTATTTT.

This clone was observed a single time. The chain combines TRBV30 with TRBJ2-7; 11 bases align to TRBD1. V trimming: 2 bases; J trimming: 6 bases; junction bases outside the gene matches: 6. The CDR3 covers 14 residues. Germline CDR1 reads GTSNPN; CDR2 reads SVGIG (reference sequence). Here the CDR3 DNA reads TGTGCCTGGAGTCCTGGACAGGGGGCGTCCGAGCAGTACTTC. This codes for CAWSPGQGASEQYF.

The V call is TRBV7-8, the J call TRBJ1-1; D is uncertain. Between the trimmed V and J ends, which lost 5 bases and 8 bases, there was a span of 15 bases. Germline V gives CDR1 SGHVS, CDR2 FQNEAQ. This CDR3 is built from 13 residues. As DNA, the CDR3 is TGTGCCAGCAGCGGATTACGCAGACTAGAAGCTTTCTTT. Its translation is CASSGLRRLEAFF. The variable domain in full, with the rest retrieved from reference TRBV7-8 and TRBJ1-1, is GAGVSQSPRYKVAKRGQDVALRCDPISGHVSLFWYQQALGQGPEFLTYFQNEAQLDKSGLPSDRFFAERPEGSVSTLKIQRTQQEDSAVYLCASSGLRRLEAFFGQGTRLTVV.

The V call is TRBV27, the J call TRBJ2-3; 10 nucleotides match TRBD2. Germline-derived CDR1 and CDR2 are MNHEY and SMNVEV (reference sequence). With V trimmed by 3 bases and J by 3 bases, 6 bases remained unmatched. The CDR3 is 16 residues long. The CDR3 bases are TGTGCCAGCAGTTTCCTAGCGGGGGAACCAACAGATACGCAGTATTTT. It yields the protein CASSFLAGEPTDTQYF.

The CDR3 loop is CASSVETGGLGDTQYF. In nucleotides, the CDR3 is TGTGCCAGCAGCGTAGAAACAGGGGGTCTTGGAGATACGCAGTATTTT. The chain recombines TRBV9 with TRBJ2-3; 8 bases are a match to TRBD1. The CDR3 consists of 16 residues. Germline values: CDR1 SGDLS, CDR2 YYNGEE. V gave up 0 bases and J gave up 5 bases; unmatched junction bases: 8.

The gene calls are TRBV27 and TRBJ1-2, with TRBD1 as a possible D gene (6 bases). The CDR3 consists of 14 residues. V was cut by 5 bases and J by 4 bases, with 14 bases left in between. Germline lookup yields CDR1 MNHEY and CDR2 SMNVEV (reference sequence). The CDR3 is CASSAHTGLYGYTF. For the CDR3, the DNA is TGTGCCAGCAGTGCCCACACAGGGCTCTATGGCTACACCTTC.

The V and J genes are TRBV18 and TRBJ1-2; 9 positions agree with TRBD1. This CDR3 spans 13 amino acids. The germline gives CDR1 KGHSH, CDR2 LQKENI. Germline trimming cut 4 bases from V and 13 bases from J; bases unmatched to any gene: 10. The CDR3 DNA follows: TGTGCCAGCTCACGGGACAGGGTCTCCCTGGGCACCTTC. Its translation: CASSRDRVSLGTF.

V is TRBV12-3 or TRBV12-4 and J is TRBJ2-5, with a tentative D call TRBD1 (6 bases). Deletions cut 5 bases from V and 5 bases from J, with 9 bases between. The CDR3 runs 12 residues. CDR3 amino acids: CASSHREETQYF. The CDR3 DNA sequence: TGTGCCAGCAGTCACAGGGAGGAGACCCAGTACTTC.

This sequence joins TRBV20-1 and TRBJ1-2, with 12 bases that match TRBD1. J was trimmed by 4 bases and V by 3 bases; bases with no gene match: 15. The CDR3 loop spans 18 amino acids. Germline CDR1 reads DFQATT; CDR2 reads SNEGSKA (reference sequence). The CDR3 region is CSASFARDRGRTSYGYTF. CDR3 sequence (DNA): TGCAGTGCTAGTTTCGCCCGGGACAGGGGGCGAACCTCCTATGGCTACACCTTC.

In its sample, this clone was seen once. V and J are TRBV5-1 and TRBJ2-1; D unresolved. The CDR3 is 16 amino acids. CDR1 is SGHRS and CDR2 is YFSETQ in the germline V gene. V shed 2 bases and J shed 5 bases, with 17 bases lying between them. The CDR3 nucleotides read TGCGCCAGCAGCTTTGGTTCTAGACGCGAGAACAATGAGCAGTTCTTC. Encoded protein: CASSFGSRRENNEQFF.

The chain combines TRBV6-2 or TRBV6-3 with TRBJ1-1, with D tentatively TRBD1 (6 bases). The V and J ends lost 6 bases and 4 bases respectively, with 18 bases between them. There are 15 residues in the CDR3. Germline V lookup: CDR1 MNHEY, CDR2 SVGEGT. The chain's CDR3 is CASSRGWGHGTEAFF. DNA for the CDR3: TGTGCCAGCAGCCGAGGGTGGGGGCATGGCACTGAAGCTTTCTTT.

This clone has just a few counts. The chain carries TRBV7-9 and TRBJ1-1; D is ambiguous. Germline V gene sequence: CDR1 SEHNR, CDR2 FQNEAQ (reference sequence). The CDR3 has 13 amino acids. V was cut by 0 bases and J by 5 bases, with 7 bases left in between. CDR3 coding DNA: TGTGCCAGCAGCTTAGCGGGGAGAACTGAAGCTTTCTTT. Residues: CASSLAGRTEAFF.

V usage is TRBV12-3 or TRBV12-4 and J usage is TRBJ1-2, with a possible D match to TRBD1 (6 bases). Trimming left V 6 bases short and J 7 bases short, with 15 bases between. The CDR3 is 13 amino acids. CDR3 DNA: TGTGCCAGCAGACAACAGGGATTCAGTGGCTACACCTTC. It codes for CASRQQGFSGYTF.

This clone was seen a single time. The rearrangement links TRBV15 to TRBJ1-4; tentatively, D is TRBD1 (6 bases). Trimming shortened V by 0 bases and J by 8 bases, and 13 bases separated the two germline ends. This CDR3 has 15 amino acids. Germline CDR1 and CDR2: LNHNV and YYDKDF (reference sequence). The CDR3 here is CATSRDGQPHEKLFF. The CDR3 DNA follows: TGTGCCACCAGCAGAGATGGACAGCCCCACGAAAAACTGTTTTTT.

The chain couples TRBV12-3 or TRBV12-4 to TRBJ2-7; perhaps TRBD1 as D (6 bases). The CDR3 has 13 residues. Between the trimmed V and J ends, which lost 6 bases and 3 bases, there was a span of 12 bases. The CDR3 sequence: CASRKGQIYEQYF. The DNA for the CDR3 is TGTGCCAGCAGAAAAGGACAGATCTACGAGCAGTACTTC.

This CDR3 is CASNGRLPTEEQYF. In DNA form, the CDR3 reads TGTGCCAGCAACGGGAGGCTCCCCACTGAGGAGCAGTACTTC. The chain links TRBV11-1 to TRBJ2-7, with 7 bases aligning to TRBD2. V dropped 7 bases and J dropped 7; count of bases not matched to a gene: 13. The CDR3 totals 14 residues. Germline assignment: CDR1 SGHAT and CDR2 FQDESV (reference sequence).

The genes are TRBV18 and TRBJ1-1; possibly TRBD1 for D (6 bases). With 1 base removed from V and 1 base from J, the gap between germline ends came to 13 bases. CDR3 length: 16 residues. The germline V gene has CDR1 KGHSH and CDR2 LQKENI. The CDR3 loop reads CASSPRQGWRNTEAFF. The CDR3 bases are TGTGCCAGCTCACCACGCCAGGGGTGGCGGAACACTGAAGCTTTCTTT.

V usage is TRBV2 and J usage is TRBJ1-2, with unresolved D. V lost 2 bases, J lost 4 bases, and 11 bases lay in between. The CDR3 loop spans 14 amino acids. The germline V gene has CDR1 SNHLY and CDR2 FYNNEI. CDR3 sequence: CASSENPTAYGYTF. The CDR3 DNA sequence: TGTGCCAGCAGTGAAAACCCGACTGCCTATGGCTACACCTTC.

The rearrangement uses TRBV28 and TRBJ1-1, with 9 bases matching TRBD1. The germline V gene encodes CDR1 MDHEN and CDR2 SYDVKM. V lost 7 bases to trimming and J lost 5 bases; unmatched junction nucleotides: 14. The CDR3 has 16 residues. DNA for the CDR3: TGTGCCAGCAAACAAATTACCGGGACAGGGAGGACTGAAGCTTTCTTT. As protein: CASKQITGTGRTEAFF.

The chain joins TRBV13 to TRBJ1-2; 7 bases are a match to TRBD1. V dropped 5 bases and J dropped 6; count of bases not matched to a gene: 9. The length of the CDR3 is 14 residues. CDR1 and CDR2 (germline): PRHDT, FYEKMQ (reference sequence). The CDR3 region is CASSPPGRGNGYTF. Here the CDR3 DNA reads TGTGCCAGCAGCCCACCTGGCAGGGGGAATGGCTACACCTTC.